Each of the 5 T cell receptor beta chains below was sequenced from the same sample in a study of cytomegalovirus exposure and HLA in healthy donors. 60 Vbeta and 13 Jbeta primers were used in PCR. Repertoires were generated with immunoSEQ multiplex PCR, while TCRdb's copy carries only in-frame clones and drops some. The listing records about 65,000 clones. Sample: PBMCs. The receptors stem from a boy younger than 18 in good health and CMV-seronegative.

The chain carries TRBV5-5 and TRBJ2-7; no reliable D call. V was shortened by 2 bases and J by 0 bases, with 15 bases between the two germline ends. The CDR3 totals 16 residues. The germline gives CDR1 SGHKS, CDR2 YYEKEE (reference sequence). The CDR3 protein is CASSLITSSSSYEQYF. CDR3 DNA: TGTGCCAGCAGCTTAATTACGTCATCGAGCTCCTACGAGCAGTACTTC.

This chain uses TRBV11-3 with TRBJ1-5; a possible D gene is TRBD1 (6 bases). In germline, CDR1 is SGHNT, CDR2 YENEEA. This CDR3 has 15 amino acids. The ends were cut back, 5 bases at V and 6 bases at J, with 17 bases in the middle. In DNA form, the CDR3 reads TGTGCCAGCAGCCAAAAAGGACAGTTGGGTCAGCCCCAGCATTTT. Protein sequence: CASSQKGQLGQPQHF.

V gene TRBV15 combines with J gene TRBJ2-5; D possibly corresponds to TRBD1 (6 bases). From germline, CDR1 is LNHNV and CDR2 YYDKDF (reference sequence). The CDR3 contains 15 residues. Trimming left V 5 bases short and J 4 bases short, with 17 bases between. CDR3 sequence: CATSPMRGYSETQYF. The CDR3, as DNA: TGTGCCACCAGCCCCATGAGGGGGTACTCAGAGACCCAGTACTTC.

J is TRBJ2-7 and V is TRBV7-9; D is unclear. Trimming removed 4 bases at V and 3 bases at J, with 4 bases between. CDR1 and CDR2 (germline): SEHNR, FQNEAQ (reference sequence). This CDR3 contains 11 residues. In DNA form, the CDR3 reads TGTGCCAGCAGCTCTAACTACGAGCAGTACTTC. Translation gives CASSSNYEQYF.

The rearrangement uses TRBV9 and TRBJ2-3, with 8 bases lining up with TRBD2. V gave up 2 bases and J gave up 5 bases; unmatched junction bases: 10. CDR1 is SGDLS and CDR2 is YYNGEE in the germline V gene. This CDR3 spans 16 amino acids. Here the CDR3 reads CASSVGLTGGQDTQYF. CDR3 DNA sequence: TGTGCCAGCAGCGTCGGTTTAACGGGAGGGCAAGATACGCAGTATTTT.